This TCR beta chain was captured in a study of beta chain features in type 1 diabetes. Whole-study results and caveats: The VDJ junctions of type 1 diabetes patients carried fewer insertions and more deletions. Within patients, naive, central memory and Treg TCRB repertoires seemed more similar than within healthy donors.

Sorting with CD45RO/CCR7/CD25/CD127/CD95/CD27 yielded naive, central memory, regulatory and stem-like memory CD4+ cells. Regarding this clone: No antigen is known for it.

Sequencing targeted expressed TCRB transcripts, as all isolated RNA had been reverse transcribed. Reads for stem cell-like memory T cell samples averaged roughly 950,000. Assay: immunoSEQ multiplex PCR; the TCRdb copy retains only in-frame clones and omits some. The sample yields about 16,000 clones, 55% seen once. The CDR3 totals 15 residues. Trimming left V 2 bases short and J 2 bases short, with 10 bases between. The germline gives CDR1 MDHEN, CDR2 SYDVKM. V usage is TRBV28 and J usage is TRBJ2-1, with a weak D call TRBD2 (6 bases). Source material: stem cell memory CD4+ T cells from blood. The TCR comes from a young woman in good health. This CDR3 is CASSLGAGPYNEQFF. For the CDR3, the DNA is TGTGCCAGCAGTTTAGGAGCGGGTCCCTACAATGAGCAGTTCTTC.